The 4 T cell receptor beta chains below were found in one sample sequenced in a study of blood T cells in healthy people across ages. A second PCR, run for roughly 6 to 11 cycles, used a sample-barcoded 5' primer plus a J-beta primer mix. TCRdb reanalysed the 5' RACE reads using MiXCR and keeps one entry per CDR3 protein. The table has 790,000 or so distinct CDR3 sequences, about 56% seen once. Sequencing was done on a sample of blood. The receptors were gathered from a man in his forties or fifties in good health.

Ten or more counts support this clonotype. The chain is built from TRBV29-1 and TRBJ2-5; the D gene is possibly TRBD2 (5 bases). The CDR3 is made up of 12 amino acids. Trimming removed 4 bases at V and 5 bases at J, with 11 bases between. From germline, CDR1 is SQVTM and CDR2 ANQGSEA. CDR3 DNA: TGCAGCGTTGGAGCGGTCGGCGAGACCCAGTACTTC. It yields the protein CSVGAVGETQYF. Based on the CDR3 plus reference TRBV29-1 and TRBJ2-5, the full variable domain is SAVISQKPSRDICQRGTSLTIQCQVDSQVTMMFWYRQQPGQSLTLIATANQGSEATYESGFVIDKFPISRPNLTFSTLTVSNMSPEDSSIYLCSVGAVGETQYFGPGTRLLVL.

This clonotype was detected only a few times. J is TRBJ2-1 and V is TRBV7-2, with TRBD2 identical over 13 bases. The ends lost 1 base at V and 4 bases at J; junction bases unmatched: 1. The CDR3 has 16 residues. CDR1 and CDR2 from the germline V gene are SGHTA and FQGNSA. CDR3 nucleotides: TGTGCCAGCAGCTTAGAGGGACTAGCGGGATACAATGAGCAGTTCTTC. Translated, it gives CASSLEGLAGYNEQFF.

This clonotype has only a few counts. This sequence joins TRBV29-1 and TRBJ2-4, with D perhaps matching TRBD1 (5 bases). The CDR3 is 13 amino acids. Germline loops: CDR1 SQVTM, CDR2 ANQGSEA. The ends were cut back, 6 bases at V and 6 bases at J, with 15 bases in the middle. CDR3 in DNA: TGCAGCGTAGCTGAGGCGCAGGGAAACATTCAGTACTTC. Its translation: CSVAEAQGNIQYF.

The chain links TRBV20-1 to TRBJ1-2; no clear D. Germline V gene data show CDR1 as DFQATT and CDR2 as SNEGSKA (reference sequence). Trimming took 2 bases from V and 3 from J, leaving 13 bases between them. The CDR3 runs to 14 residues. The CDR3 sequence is CSARSPSDHYGYTF. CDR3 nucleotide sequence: TGCAGTGCTAGAAGCCCCTCTGACCACTATGGCTACACCTTC.